These 20 T cell receptor beta chains originate from one sample sequenced in a study of a mutant IDH1 vaccine in newly diagnosed glioma. Which antigens these TCRs recognize remains unknown. The time point is: week 11, during vaccination. It was 300 ug of mutant IDH1 20-mer peptide that made up each vaccine dose, given with topical imiquimod. Sequencing was performed with immunoSEQ multiplex PCR; in TCRdb, only in-frame clones are kept and a portion is missing. This table holds some 25,000 clones, around 77% found once. Source: PBMCs, taken from a glioma patient whose treatment included an IDH1 peptide vaccine. These receptors all stem from a woman aged 18-35 years with glioma.

The rearrangement uses TRBV19 and TRBJ1-1; the D gene is possibly TRBD1 (5 bases). The CDR3 totals 15 residues. Per germline, CDR1 LNHDA and CDR2 SQIVND (reference sequence). The V and J ends lost 3 bases and 4 bases respectively, with 15 bases between them. Here the CDR3 reads CASSIGQYQGTEAFF. The CDR3 DNA reads TGTGCCAGTAGTATTGGCCAGTACCAGGGCACTGAAGCTTTCTTT.

The V and J genes are TRBV4-1 and TRBJ2-3, with 9 bases matching TRBD1. The trim removed 1 base at V and 4 bases at J, leaving 9 bases unmatched. The CDR3 is 17 amino acids. Germline CDR1 reads MGHRA; CDR2 reads YSYEKL. Written as DNA, the CDR3 is TGCGCCAGCAGCCAAGGTGCCGGCGGACAGGGGTCAGATACGCAGTATTTT. It encodes CASSQGAGGQGSDTQYF.

The CDR3 coding sequence is TGTGCCAGCAGCAAGGGACTCAAAAACATTCAGTACTTC. The encoded protein is CASSKGLKNIQYF. The V gene is TRBV21-1, the J gene TRBJ2-4; the table's D call TRBD2 went unverified against the DNA. TRBV21-1 is a documented pseudogene. The CDR3 length is 13 residues.

The gene calls are TRBV5-1 and TRBJ2-7; D remains unclear. This CDR3 has 13 residues. Looked up from germline, CDR1 is SGHRS and CDR2 is YFSETQ. Trimming took off 2 bases at V and 5 bases at J, with 11 bases between the two ends. The CDR3 bases are TGCGCCAGCAGCTTCTCTTCCAAGGACGAGCAGTACTTC. This sequence encodes CASSFSSKDEQYF.

The chain couples TRBV7-2 to TRBJ1-2; a possible D gene is TRBD1 (5 bases). CDR1 and CDR2 (germline): SGHTA, FQGNSA. Trimming removed 5 bases at V and 8 bases at J, with 15 bases between. CDR3 length equals 13 residues. The CDR3 here is CASSGTQGRGYTF. For the CDR3, the DNA is TGTGCCAGCAGCGGCACGCAGGGCCGCGGCTACACCTTC.

This chain connects TRBV5-1 to TRBJ1-3, with D perhaps matching TRBD1 (5 bases). Trimming took off 0 bases at V and 0 bases at J, with 10 bases between the two ends. The V gene's germline CDR1 is SGHRS and CDR2 YFSETQ. The CDR3 runs 16 residues. This CDR3 is CASSLGGTASGNTIYF. The CDR3 region has the DNA TGCGCCAGCAGCTTGGGGGGCACAGCCTCTGGAAACACCATATATTTT. The whole variable domain, remainder taken from reference TRBV5-1 and TRBJ1-3, is KAGVTQTPRYLIKTRGQQVTLSCSPISGHRSVSWYQQTPGQGLQFLFEYFSETQRNKGNFPGRFSGRQFSNSRSEMNVSTLELGDSALYLCASSLGGTASGNTIYFGEGSWLTVV.

This chain connects TRBV5-6 to TRBJ2-7; D might be TRBD2 (5 bases). Germline V gives CDR1 SGHDT, CDR2 YYEEEE. CDR3 length: 16 residues. Between the trimmed V and J ends, which lost 0 bases and 2 bases, there was a span of 15 bases. This CDR3 reads CASSLAGGGFTYEQYF. DNA for the CDR3: TGTGCCAGCAGCTTGGCCGGTGGCGGGTTCACCTACGAGCAGTACTTC.

The V and J genes are TRBV29-1 and TRBJ2-7; tentatively, D is TRBD2 (5 bases). CDR3 length: 11 amino acids. Germline V gives CDR1 SQVTM, CDR2 ANQGSEA. V lost 6 bases and J 7 bases, leaving 13 bases between the germline ends. Here the CDR3 DNA reads TGCAGCGTAAACGGGGTGGAGGAGCAGTACTTC. Protein sequence: CSVNGVEEQYF.

A single count supports this clone. The J gene is TRBJ2-2, the V gene TRBV27; the match to TRBD1 covers 7 bases. CDR1 is MNHEY, CDR2 SMNVEV, per germline (reference sequence). The CDR3 covers 16 residues. Trimming took 6 bases from V and 0 from J; bases not matched to a gene: 7. This CDR3 reads CASSRIGTANTGELFF. The CDR3 DNA follows: TGTGCCAGCAGCCGCATTGGGACAGCGAACACCGGGGAGCTGTTTTTT.

The V gene is TRBV4-1, the J gene TRBJ2-7; D remains unclear. V was pared by 5 bases and J by 0 bases, with 11 bases between. The CDR3 has 14 amino acids. Per the germline V gene, CDR1 is MGHRA and CDR2 is YSYEKL. The CDR3 nucleotides are TGCGCCAGCAGCTTTTCCGCGAGCTCCTACGAGCAGTACTTC. Amino acids: CASSFSASSYEQYF.

This chain uses TRBV5-1 with TRBJ2-5, with TRBD2 matching 7 bases. There are 16 residues in the CDR3. After removal of 0 bases from V and 7 bases from J, the junction contained 12 bases not matched to a gene. Germline V gene sequence: CDR1 SGHRS, CDR2 YFSETQ. As DNA, the CDR3 is TGCGCCAGCAGCTTGGTCATGCTAGCGGCCCATCGGACCCAGTACTTC. This encodes CASSLVMLAAHRTQYF. Complete variable domain (other parts from reference TRBV5-1 and TRBJ2-5): KAGVTQTPRYLIKTRGQQVTLSCSPISGHRSVSWYQQTPGQGLQFLFEYFSETQRNKGNFPGRFSGRQFSNSRSEMNVSTLELGDSALYLCASSLVMLAAHRTQYFGPGTRLLVL.

The V gene is TRBV10-3, the J gene TRBJ1-1; D not certain. The V gene's germline CDR1 is ENHRY and CDR2 SYGVKD. There are 13 residues in the CDR3. Deletions cut 8 bases from V and 3 bases from J, with 13 bases between. CDR3 nucleotide sequence: TGTGCCATCCGCCCCTGGGTTTACACTGAAGCTTTCTTT. Its translation is CAIRPWVYTEAFF.

V usage is TRBV11-2 and J usage is TRBJ2-7; D not certain. V lost 1 base to trimming and J lost 7 bases, with 11 bases between them. The CDR3 is 13 residues long. CDR1 and CDR2 from the germline V gene are SGHAT and FQNNGV. CDR3 DNA sequence: TGTGCCAGCAGCTTAGCACTGGCTCGGGAGCAGTACTTC. Protein product: CASSLALAREQYF.

This clone was observed a single time. The rearrangement joins TRBV5-1 to TRBJ1-1; the D is unclear. This CDR3 is built from 14 residues. Germline-derived CDR1 and CDR2 are SGHRS and YFSETQ. Trimming took off 3 bases at V and 1 base at J, with 10 bases between the two ends. The CDR3 reads CASSSGQSNTEAFF. The CDR3 bases are TGCGCCAGCAGCTCGGGCCAGTCGAACACTGAAGCTTTCTTT.

This rearrangement joins TRBV6-5 to TRBJ1-5; a weak D match, TRBD1 (5 bases). This CDR3 region has 15 residues. V lost 2 bases, J lost 5 bases, and 13 bases lay in between. The germline V gene has CDR1 MNHEY and CDR2 SVGAGI. The CDR3 nucleotides are TGTGCCAGCAGTTACAGGGGCCGTTATGATCAGCCCCAGCATTTT. Amino acid sequence: CASSYRGRYDQPQHF.

The chain's CDR3 is CASSQSTGSSYEQYF. For the CDR3, the DNA is TGCGCCAGCAGCCAATCGACAGGGTCATCCTACGAGCAGTACTTC. The chain recombines TRBV4-1 with TRBJ2-7, with 7 bases lining up with TRBD1. The V segment lost 2 bases and the J segment 1 base; nucleotides outside the gene matches: 5. Germline V gene data show CDR1 as MGHRA and CDR2 as YSYEKL. CDR3 length equals 15 residues.

The chain couples TRBV19 to TRBJ1-5; 7 bases match TRBD1. This CDR3 has 14 residues. V shed 7 bases, J shed 4 bases, and the junction held 7 bases outside the gene matches. Germline V gene lookup returns CDR1 LNHDA and CDR2 SQIVND (reference sequence). The CDR3 is CASNRQGLNQPQHF. The CDR3 DNA reads as TGTGCCAGTAATCGACAGGGACTAAATCAGCCCCAGCATTTT.

The rearrangement links TRBV1 to TRBJ2-4; TRBD1 was called by the table and not checked on the DNA. TRBV1 is designated a pseudogene. The CDR3 totals 15 residues. The CDR3 region is CTSPHRLTAYHIQYF. The CDR3 DNA is TGCACCAGCCCCCACCGTTTGACAGCCTATCATATTCAGTACTTC.

The J gene is TRBJ1-6, the V gene TRBV27, with TRBD1 matching 8 bases. The CDR3 extends over 15 amino acids. Germline V CDR1 and CDR2: MNHEY, SMNVEV (reference sequence). Trimming at V came to 4 bases and at J to 9 bases, leaving 8 bases not matched to a gene. The CDR3 loop reads CASSWRGQVGSPLHF. Here the CDR3 DNA reads TGTGCCAGCAGTTGGCGGGGACAGGTGGGTTCACCCCTCCACTTT.

V usage is TRBV5-1 and J usage is TRBJ2-7; the D call may be TRBD1 or TRBD2 (5 bases each). Germline V gene lookup returns CDR1 SGHRS and CDR2 YFSETQ. The CDR3 is 15 residues long. Trimming took off 0 bases at V and 4 bases at J, with 14 bases between the two ends. The CDR3 nucleotides are TGCGCCAGCAGCTTGGGTGGGACGTATAGTTACGAGCAGTACTTC. Translation: CASSLGGTYSYEQYF.